The 20 T cell receptor beta chains below come from one sample, sequenced in a study of cytomegalovirus exposure and HLA in healthy donors. This PCR relied on a set of 60 Vbeta primers and 13 Jbeta primers. Generated by immunoSEQ multiplex PCR, the TCRdb table keeps only in-frame clones and is missing some. The data hold around 130,000 clones, with 80% observed a single time. The material sequenced was PBMCs. Receptor source: a man aged 40-50 years in good health and CMV-seronegative.

Only a few counts were recorded for this clone. The chain has TRBV7-7 and TRBJ2-5; 8 bases agree with TRBD1. Germline assignment: CDR1 SSHAT and CDR2 FNYEAQ (reference sequence). The ends lost 8 bases at V and 5 bases at J; junction bases unmatched: 7. The CDR3 runs to 13 residues. The CDR3 loop is CASAPRGQETQYF. The DNA of the CDR3 is TGTGCCAGCGCCCCCAGGGGGCAGGAGACCCAGTACTTC.

The chain links TRBV15 to TRBJ1-1, with D unclear. CDR1 is LNHNV, CDR2 YYDKDF, per germline (reference sequence). Trimming pared 5 bases from V and 0 bases from J, leaving 7 bases between. The CDR3 spans 13 residues. CDR3 amino acids: CATSRSMNTEAFF. For the CDR3, the DNA is TGTGCCACCAGCCGGAGCATGAACACTGAAGCTTTCTTT.

The gene calls are TRBV7-9 and TRBJ1-4; the match to TRBD1 covers 9 bases. Germline V gene data show CDR1 as SEHNR and CDR2 as FQNEAQ (reference sequence). V dropped 5 bases and J dropped 7; count of bases not matched to a gene: 11. The CDR3 loop spans 16 amino acids. The CDR3 coding sequence is TGTGCCAGCAGCCGGAGAAACAGGGGGCCAGGTGAAAAACTGTTTTTT. It translates to CASSRRNRGPGEKLFF.

V gene TRBV30 combines with J gene TRBJ2-1; tentative D call: TRBD1 (6 bases). Per the germline V gene, CDR1 is GTSNPN and CDR2 is SVGIG (reference sequence). CDR3 length: 13 amino acids. V was cut by 2 bases and J by 5 bases, with 10 bases left in between. CDR3: CAWSWGRDNEQFF. CDR3 sequence (DNA): TGTGCCTGGAGTTGGGGGCGCGACAATGAGCAGTTCTTC.

Comments on this clone: Lacking the conserved final phenylalanine or tryptophan, this CDR3 likely reflects a read error. The genes are TRBV4-2 and TRBJ1-5; no firm D call. With 0 bases removed from V and 8 bases from J, the gap between germline ends came to 8 bases. Germline values: CDR1 LGHNA, CDR2 YNFKEQ. The CDR3 totals 13 residues. The CDR3 here is CASSQDRLEPQHV. The CDR3 DNA reads as TGTGCCAGCAGCCAAGATCGGCTGGAGCCCCAGCATGTT.

The chain couples TRBV5-1 to TRBJ2-3; the match to TRBD2 covers 12 bases. Trimming removed 3 bases from V and 2 bases from J; junction bases left unmatched: 4. The CDR3 is 16 residues long. The germline V gene encodes CDR1 SGHRS and CDR2 YFSETQ. DNA of the CDR3: TGCGCCAGCAGCTGGGGGACTAGCGGGTACACAGATACGCAGTATTTT. It translates to CASSWGTSGYTDTQYF.

The V call is TRBV6-6, the J call TRBJ1-2; 8 bases align to TRBD1. The CDR3 length is 14 residues. The J segment lost 8 bases and the V segment lost 8 bases, leaving 13 bases of the junction unmatched. CDR1 is MNHNY and CDR2 is SVGAGI in the germline V gene (reference sequence). The CDR3 region has the DNA TGTGCCAGCTCCAATGGACAGGGAACTTACGGCTACACCTTC. Translation gives CASSNGQGTYGYTF.

The V call is TRBV28, the J call TRBJ1-1, with D perhaps matching TRBD1 (5 bases). The V end lost 8 bases, the J end lost 1 base, and 14 bases lay between the germline ends. CDR1 and CDR2 from the germline V gene are MDHEN and SYDVKM. This CDR3 spans 14 amino acids. CDR3 sequence reads: CASGSGGTNTEAFF. CDR3 nucleotides: TGTGCCAGCGGCTCCGGGGGGACGAACACTGAAGCTTTCTTT. The entire variable domain, with the rest obtained from reference TRBV28 and TRBJ1-1, is as follows: DVKVTQSSRYLVKRTGEKVFLECVQDMDHENMFWYRQDPGLGLRLIYFSYDVKMKEKGDIPEGYSVSREKKERFSLILESASTNQTSMYLCASGSGGTNTEAFFGQGTRLTVV.

The rearrangement uses TRBV28 and TRBJ1-2; D may be TRBD1 (6 bases). This CDR3 spans 14 amino acids. V shed 4 bases and J shed 4 bases, with 13 bases lying between them. The V gene's germline CDR1 is MDHEN and CDR2 SYDVKM. Here the CDR3 DNA reads TGTGCCAGCAGTTCCCCACAGGGATCCTATGGCTACACCTTC. It translates to CASSSPQGSYGYTF.

This clone was observed a single time. The same CDR3 arises from other DNA sequences in this sample as well. The rearrangement joins TRBV6-5 to TRBJ2-7; 9 bases are shared with TRBD1. V gave up 0 bases and J gave up 3 bases; unmatched junction bases: 3. The germline V gene encodes CDR1 MNHEY and CDR2 SVGAGI. This CDR3 is 15 amino acids long. The CDR3 sequence is CASSYSGTGLYEQYF. The CDR3 nucleotides read TGTGCCAGCAGTTACTCAGGGACAGGGCTCTACGAGCAGTACTTC.

V and J are TRBV7-3 and TRBJ2-1; TRBD1 agrees at 7 bases. The trim removed 5 bases at V and 6 bases at J, leaving 4 bases unmatched. Germline loops: CDR1 SGHTA, CDR2 FQGTGA. CDR3 size: 13 residues. CDR3 coding DNA: TGTGCCAGCAGCCTCCGGGACAGCAATGAGCAGTTCTTC. Protein: CASSLRDSNEQFF.

This chain uses TRBV2 with TRBJ1-4; no clear D. The V end was cut by 8 bases, the J end by 8 bases, with 15 bases between. CDR3 length: 13 residues. Germline values: CDR1 SNHLY, CDR2 FYNNEI. The DNA for the CDR3 is TGTGCCAGCGGTGGGTCCCAACGGGAAAAACTGTTTTTT. It yields the protein CASGGSQREKLFF. Filled out from reference TRBV2 and TRBJ1-4, the complete variable domain reads EPEVTQTPSHQVTQMGQEVILRCVPISNHLYFYWYRQILGQKVEFLVSFYNNEISEKSEIFDDQFSVERPDGSNFTLKIRSTKLEDSAMYFCASGGSQREKLFFGSGTQLSVL.

CDR3 in DNA: TGTGCCAGCAGTCCGTGGGGCAACGAGCAGTACTTC. It translates to CASSPWGNEQYF. The V call is TRBV2, the J call TRBJ2-7, with a weak D call TRBD1 (5 bases). Deletions cut 5 bases from V and 5 bases from J, with 10 bases between. CDR1 is SNHLY, CDR2 FYNNEI, per germline. The CDR3 loop spans 12 amino acids.

In its sample, this clone was seen a few times. The chain is built from TRBV27 and TRBJ1-1; the D gene is possibly TRBD1 (6 bases). V was clipped by 2 bases and J by 6 bases, with 22 bases between them. The CDR3 sequence is 17 residues long. Germline-derived CDR1 and CDR2 are MNHEY and SMNVEV (reference sequence). The CDR3 is CASSLRGWTGGRAEAFF. In nucleotides, the CDR3 is TGTGCCAGCAGTTTAAGAGGGTGGACGGGGGGGCGGGCTGAAGCTTTCTTT.

This rearrangement joins TRBV28 to TRBJ2-7; 9 bases are a match to TRBD2. The CDR3 extends over 14 amino acids. V dropped 7 bases and J dropped 4; count of bases not matched to a gene: 8. Germline CDR1 is MDHEN and CDR2 is SYDVKM. Here the CDR3 reads CASNPASGVYEQYF. The CDR3 DNA reads as TGTGCCAGCAACCCGGCTAGCGGGGTATACGAGCAGTACTTC. The full variable domain, with the rest looked up from reference TRBV28 and TRBJ2-7, is DVKVTQSSRYLVKRTGEKVFLECVQDMDHENMFWYRQDPGLGLRLIYFSYDVKMKEKGDIPEGYSVSREKKERFSLILESASTNQTSMYLCASNPASGVYEQYFGPGTRLTVT.

The chain links TRBV6-5 to TRBJ2-1; perhaps TRBD1 as D (5 bases). From germline, CDR1 is MNHEY and CDR2 SVGAGI. The CDR3 contains 11 residues. Deletions cut 6 bases from V and 12 bases from J, with 12 bases between. CDR3 in DNA: TGTGCCAGCAGCCAGGGAAATTGGCAGTTCTTC. Amino acids: CASSQGNWQFF.

V and J are TRBV7-8 and TRBJ2-7; a possible D gene is TRBD2 (5 bases). The CDR3 is made up of 15 amino acids. V was cut by 5 bases and J by 0 bases, with 14 bases left in between. Germline CDR1 and CDR2: SGHVS and FQNEAQ. The CDR3 nucleotides are TGTGCCAGCAGCAGACCCATTGCGGGCTCCTACGAGCAGTACTTC. Protein: CASSRPIAGSYEQYF.

This chain links TRBV5-1 with TRBJ2-2; TRBD1 agrees at 8 bases. The germline V gene has CDR1 SGHRS and CDR2 YFSETQ. The CDR3 totals 15 residues. The V segment lost 5 bases and the J segment 6 bases; nucleotides outside the gene matches: 9. CDR3 residues: CASRQGATPSGELFF. DNA of the CDR3: TGCGCCAGCAGGCAGGGGGCGACTCCTTCCGGGGAGCTGTTTTTT.

This clone was seen just once. The rearrangement links TRBV6-6 to TRBJ1-1; D not resolved. This CDR3 is built from 13 residues. The V end lost 3 bases, the J end lost 6 bases, and 11 bases lay between the germline ends. Looked up from germline, CDR1 is MNHNY and CDR2 is SVGAGI (reference sequence). For the CDR3, the DNA is TGTGCCAGCAGTTATCTTCAGGTCGCTGAAGCTTTCTTT. Translation: CASSYLQVAEAFF.

The chain recombines TRBV6-6 with TRBJ1-4, with unresolved D. V was pared by 4 bases and J by 7 bases, with 13 bases between. This CDR3 has 14 residues. Germline-derived CDR1 and CDR2 are MNHNY and SVGAGI (reference sequence). CDR3 region: CASSSVDGIEKLFF. The CDR3 DNA reads as TGTGCCAGCAGTTCTGTGGACGGGATTGAAAAACTGTTTTTT.